This T cell receptor beta chain appears in the sequencing data of a study of CD8 T cells in ankylosing spondylitis. Study observations and caveats: Seven to nine highly homologous variants made up a TCR beta motif that seemed to typify ankylosing spondylitis blood. As reported, disease-linked clones showed significant enrichment in matched ankylosing spondylitis synovial fluid.

Trimming cost V 3 bases and J 0 bases; bases outside gene matches: 9. Germline V gene sequence: CDR1 LNHNV, CDR2 YYDKDF (reference sequence). The CDR3 contains 19 residues. Researchers built TCR beta libraries using quantitative 5'-RACE with molecular barcodes. TCRdb analysed the 5' RACE reads with MiXCR anew, one entry per CDR3 protein. The repertoire holds about 240,000 distinct CDR3 sequences, with around 9.2% as singletons. This clonotype occurred a few times. Its antigen is currently unknown. This TCR came from a male donor with ankylosing spondylitis or in good health (not recorded which). The V and J genes are TRBV15 and TRBJ2-6; TRBD2 matches 9 bases. Sequences were obtained from blood, either unsorted or a sorted T cell fraction (not recorded which). CDR3 region: CATSRLTLAGSSGANVLTF. CDR3 in DNA: TGTGCCACCAGCAGGCTTACCCTAGCGGGGAGCTCTGGGGCCAACGTCCTGACTTTC.